This TCR beta chain is from a study of OX40 agonist ivuxolimab in advanced cancers. Study-wide results and limits: Blood T cells, both CD4+ and CD8+, expanded clonally by week 6 at 0.1 to 3.0 mg/kg. It was also the case that some nonresponders had low normalized T-cell clonal expansion.

Systemic immunosuppression or a history of autoimmune disease excluded patients. Produced via immunoSEQ multiplex PCR; TCRdb's table is partial and in-frame only. The sample contains tens of thousands of clones, approximately 80% of which appear only once. The CDR3 runs 13 residues. The germline gives CDR1 ENHRY, CDR2 SYGVKD. J gave up 2 bases and V 8 bases, and 6 bases lay outside the gene matches. On this clone: Its antigen is undetermined.

The sequencing used CD4+ or CD8+ T cells sorted from blood, collected in a trial of the OX40 agonist ivuxolimab. This sequence joins TRBV10-3 and TRBJ2-7, with 7 positions matching TRBD1. The receptor comes from an adult with an advanced solid tumor such as melanoma, head and neck, liver or kidney cancer. CDR3 DNA sequence: TGTGCCATCGGCGGACAGGAAACCTACGAGCAGTACTTC. Residues: CAIGGQETYEQYF.